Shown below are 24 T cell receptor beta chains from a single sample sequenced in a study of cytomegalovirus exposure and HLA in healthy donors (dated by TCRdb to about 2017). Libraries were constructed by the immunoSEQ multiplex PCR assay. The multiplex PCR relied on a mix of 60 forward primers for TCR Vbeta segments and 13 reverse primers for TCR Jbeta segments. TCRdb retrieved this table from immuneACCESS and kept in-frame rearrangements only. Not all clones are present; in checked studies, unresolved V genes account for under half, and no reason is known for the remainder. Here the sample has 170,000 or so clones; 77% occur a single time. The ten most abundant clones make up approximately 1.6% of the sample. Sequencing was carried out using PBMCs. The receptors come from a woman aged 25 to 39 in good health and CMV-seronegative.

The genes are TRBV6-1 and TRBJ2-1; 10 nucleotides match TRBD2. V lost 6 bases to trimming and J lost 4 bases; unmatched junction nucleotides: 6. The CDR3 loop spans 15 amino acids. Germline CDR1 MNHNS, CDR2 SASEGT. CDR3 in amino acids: CASSDGLAVYNEQFF. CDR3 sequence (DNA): TGTGCCAGCAGCGACGGACTAGCGGTGTACAATGAGCAGTTCTTC.

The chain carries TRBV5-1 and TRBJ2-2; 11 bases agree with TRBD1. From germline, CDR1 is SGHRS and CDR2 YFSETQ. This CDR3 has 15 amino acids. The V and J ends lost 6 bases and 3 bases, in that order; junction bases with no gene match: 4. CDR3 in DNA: TGCGCCAGCAACTCGGGACAGGGGGACACCGGGGAGCTGTTTTTT. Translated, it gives CASNSGQGDTGELFF.

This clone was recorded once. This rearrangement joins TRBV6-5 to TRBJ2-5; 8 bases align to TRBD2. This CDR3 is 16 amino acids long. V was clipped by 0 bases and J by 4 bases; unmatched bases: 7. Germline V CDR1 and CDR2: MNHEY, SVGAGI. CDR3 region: CASSYSMAGGGETQYF. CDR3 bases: TGTGCCAGCAGTTACTCGATGGCGGGGGGAGGAGAGACCCAGTACTTC.

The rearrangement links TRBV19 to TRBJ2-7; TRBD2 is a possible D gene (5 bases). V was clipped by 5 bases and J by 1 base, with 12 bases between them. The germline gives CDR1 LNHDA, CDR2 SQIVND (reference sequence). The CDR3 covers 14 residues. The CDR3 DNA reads TGTGCCAGTAGTTGGGGAGCGGAATCCTACGAGCAGTACTTC. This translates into CASSWGAESYEQYF.

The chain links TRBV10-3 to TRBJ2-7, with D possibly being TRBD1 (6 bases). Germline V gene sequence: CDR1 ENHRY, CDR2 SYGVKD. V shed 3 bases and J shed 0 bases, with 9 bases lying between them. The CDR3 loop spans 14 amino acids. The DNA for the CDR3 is TGTGCCATCAGTGATGGACAGAACTCCTACGAGCAGTACTTC. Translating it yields CAISDGQNSYEQYF.

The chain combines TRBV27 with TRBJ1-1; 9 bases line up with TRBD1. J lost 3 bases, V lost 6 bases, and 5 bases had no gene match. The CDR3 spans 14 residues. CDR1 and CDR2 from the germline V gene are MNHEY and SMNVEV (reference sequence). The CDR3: CASRPGQGYTEAFF. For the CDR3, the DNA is TGTGCCAGCAGGCCGGGACAGGGCTACACTGAAGCTTTCTTT.

The CDR3 DNA reads TGCGCCAGCAGCCAAGATCCTAGCGGGAACTCCTACGAGCAGTACTTC. Its protein is CASSQDPSGNSYEQYF. This chain connects TRBV4-1 to TRBJ2-7; TRBD2 matches 9 bases. Germline V gene sequence: CDR1 MGHRA, CDR2 YSYEKL. The ends lost 0 bases at V and 0 bases at J; junction bases unmatched: 3. There are 16 residues in the CDR3.

CDR3 sequence (DNA): TGTGCCAGCAGCCGACAGATCTCTGGAAACACCATATATTTT. Its translation is CASSRQISGNTIYF. The V call is TRBV7-8, the J call TRBJ1-3; D possibly corresponds to TRBD1 (5 bases). V dropped 5 bases and J dropped 0 bases, with 8 bases sitting between them. Germline values: CDR1 SGHVS, CDR2 FQNEAQ. This CDR3 is 14 amino acids long.

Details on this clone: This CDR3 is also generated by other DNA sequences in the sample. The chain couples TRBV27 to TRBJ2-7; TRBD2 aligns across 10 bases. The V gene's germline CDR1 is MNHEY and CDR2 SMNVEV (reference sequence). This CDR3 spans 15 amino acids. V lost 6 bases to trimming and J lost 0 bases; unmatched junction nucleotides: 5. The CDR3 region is CASSLSGGYSYEQYF. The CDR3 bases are TGTGCCAGCAGCCTTAGCGGGGGGTACTCCTACGAGCAGTACTTC.

CDR3: CASSEYRVPIYGYTF. The CDR3 nucleotides read TGTGCCAGCAGTGAATACAGGGTCCCTATCTATGGCTACACCTTC. This rearrangement joins TRBV25-1 to TRBJ1-2; a possible D gene is TRBD1 (5 bases). This CDR3 spans 15 amino acids. Germline CDR1 MGHDK, CDR2 SYGVNS. Trimming removed 0 bases at V and 4 bases at J, with 12 bases between.

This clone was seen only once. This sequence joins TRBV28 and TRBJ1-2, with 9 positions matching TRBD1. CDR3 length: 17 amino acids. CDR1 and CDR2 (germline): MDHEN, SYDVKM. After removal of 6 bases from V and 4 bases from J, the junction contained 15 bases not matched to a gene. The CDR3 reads CASSLIFRTGDGYGYTF. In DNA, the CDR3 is TGTGCCAGCAGCCTGATATTTAGGACAGGGGATGGCTATGGCTACACCTTC.

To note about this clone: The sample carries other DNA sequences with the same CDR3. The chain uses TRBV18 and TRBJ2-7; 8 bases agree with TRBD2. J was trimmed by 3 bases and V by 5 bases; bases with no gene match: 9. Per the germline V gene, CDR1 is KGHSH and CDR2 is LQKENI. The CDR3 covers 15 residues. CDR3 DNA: TGTGCCAGCTCAACAGTAGCGGGGCCCAACTACGAGCAGTACTTC. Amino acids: CASSTVAGPNYEQYF. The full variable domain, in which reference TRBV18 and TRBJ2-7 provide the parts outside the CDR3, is NAGVMQNPRHLVRRRGQEARLRCSPMKGHSHVYWYRQLPEEGLKFMVYLQKENIIDESGMPKERFSAEFPKEGPSILRIQQVVRGDSAAYFCASSTVAGPNYEQYFGPGTRLTVT.

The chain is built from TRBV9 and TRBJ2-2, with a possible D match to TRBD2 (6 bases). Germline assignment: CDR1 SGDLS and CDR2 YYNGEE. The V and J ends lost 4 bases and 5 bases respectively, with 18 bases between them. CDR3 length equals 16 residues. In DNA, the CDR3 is TGTGCCAGCAGCCGTGGAGGGGAGACGGGAACCGGGGAGCTGTTTTTT. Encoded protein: CASSRGGETGTGELFF. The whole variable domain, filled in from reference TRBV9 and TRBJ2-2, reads DSGVTQTPKHLITATGQRVTLRCSPRSGDLSVYWYQQSLDQGLQFLIQYYNGEERAKGNILERFSAQQFPDLHSELNLSSLELGDSALYFCASSRGGETGTGELFFGEGSRLTVL.

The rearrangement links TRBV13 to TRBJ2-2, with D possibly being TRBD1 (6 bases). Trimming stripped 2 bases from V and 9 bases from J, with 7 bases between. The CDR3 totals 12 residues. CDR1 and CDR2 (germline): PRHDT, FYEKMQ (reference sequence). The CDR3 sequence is CASSLQGRELFF. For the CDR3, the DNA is TGTGCCAGCAGCTTACAGGGGAGGGAGCTGTTTTTT.

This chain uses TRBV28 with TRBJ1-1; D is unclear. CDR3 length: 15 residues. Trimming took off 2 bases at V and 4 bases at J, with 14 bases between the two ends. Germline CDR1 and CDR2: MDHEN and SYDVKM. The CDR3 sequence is CASSLKRVRSTEAFF. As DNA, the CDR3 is TGTGCCAGCAGTTTAAAGCGGGTGAGGAGCACTGAAGCTTTCTTT.

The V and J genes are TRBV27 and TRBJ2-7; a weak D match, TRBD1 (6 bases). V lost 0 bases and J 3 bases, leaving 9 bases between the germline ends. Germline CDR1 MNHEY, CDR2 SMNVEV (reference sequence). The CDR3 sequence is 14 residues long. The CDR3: CASSLSTGSYEQYF. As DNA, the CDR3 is TGTGCCAGCAGTTTATCCACAGGGAGCTACGAGCAGTACTTC.

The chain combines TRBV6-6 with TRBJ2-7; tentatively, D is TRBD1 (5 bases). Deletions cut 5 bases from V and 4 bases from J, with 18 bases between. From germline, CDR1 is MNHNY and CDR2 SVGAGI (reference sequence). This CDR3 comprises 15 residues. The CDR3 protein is CASSTPPDSRYEQYF. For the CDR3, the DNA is TGTGCCAGCAGTACACCACCTGACAGCCGATACGAGCAGTACTTC.

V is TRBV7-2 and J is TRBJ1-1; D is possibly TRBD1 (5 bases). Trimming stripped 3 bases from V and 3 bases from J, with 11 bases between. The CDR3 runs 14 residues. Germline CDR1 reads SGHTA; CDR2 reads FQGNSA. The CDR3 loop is CASSFQGGDTEAFF. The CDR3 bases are TGTGCCAGCAGCTTCCAGGGAGGGGACACTGAAGCTTTCTTT. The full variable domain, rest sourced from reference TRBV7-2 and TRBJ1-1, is GAGVSQSPSNKVTEKGKDVELRCDPISGHTALYWYRQSLGQGLEFLIYFQGNSAPDKSGLPSDRFSAERTGGSVSTLTIQRTQQEDSAVYLCASSFQGGDTEAFFGQGTRLTVV.

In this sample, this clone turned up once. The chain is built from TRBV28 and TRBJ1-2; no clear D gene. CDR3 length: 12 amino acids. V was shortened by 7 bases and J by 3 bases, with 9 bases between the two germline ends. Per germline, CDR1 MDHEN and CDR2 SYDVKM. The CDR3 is CASTSRYYGYTF. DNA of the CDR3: TGTGCCAGCACCTCCAGATACTATGGCTACACCTTC.

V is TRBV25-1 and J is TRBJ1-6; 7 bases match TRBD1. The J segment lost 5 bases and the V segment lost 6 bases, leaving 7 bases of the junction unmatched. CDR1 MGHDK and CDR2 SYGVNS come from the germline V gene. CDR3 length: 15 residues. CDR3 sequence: CASRHTQGDNSPLHF. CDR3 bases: TGTGCCAGCAGGCATACTCAGGGGGATAATTCACCCCTCCACTTT.

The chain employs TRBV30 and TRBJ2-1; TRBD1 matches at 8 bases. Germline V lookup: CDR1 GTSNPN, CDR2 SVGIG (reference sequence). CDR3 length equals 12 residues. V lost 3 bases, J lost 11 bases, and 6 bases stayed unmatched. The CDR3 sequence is CAWRGTGPKQFF. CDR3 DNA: TGTGCCTGGAGAGGGACAGGACCCAAGCAGTTCTTC.

Written as DNA, the CDR3 is TGTGCCAGCAGCGTACAGAGCGGGGGTTGGAACAATGAGCAGTTCTTC. Its protein is CASSVQSGGWNNEQFF. The chain employs TRBV9 and TRBJ2-1, with 8 positions matching TRBD2. V shed 1 base, J shed 5 bases, and the junction held 8 bases outside the gene matches. The CDR3 sequence is 16 residues long. Per the germline V gene, CDR1 is SGDLS and CDR2 is YYNGEE.

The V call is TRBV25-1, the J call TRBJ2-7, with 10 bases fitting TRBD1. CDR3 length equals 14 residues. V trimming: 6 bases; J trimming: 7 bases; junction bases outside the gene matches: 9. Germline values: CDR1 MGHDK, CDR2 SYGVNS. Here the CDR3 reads CASRGPGQGFEQYF. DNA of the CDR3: TGTGCCAGCAGGGGCCCGGGACAGGGGTTTGAGCAGTACTTC.

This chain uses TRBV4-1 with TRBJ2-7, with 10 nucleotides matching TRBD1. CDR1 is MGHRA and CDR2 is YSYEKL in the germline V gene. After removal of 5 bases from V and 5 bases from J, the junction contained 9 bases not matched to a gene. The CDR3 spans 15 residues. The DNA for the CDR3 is TGCGCCAGCAGCTACACCGGGACAGGGGCCAACGAGCAGTACTTC. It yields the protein CASSYTGTGANEQYF.